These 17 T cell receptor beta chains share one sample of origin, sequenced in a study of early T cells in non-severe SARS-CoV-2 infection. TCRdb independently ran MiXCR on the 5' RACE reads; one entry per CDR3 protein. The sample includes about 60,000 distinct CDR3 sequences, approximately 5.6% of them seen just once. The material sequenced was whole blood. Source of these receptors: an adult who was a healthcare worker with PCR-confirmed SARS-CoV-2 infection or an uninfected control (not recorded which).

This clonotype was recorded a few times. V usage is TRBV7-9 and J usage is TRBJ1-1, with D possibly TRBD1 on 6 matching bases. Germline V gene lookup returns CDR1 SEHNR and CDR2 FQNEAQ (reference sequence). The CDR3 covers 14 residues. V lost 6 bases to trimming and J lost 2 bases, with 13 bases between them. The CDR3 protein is CASRQDRPNTEAFF. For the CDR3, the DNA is TGTGCCAGCAGGCAGGACAGACCAAACACTGAAGCTTTCTTT.

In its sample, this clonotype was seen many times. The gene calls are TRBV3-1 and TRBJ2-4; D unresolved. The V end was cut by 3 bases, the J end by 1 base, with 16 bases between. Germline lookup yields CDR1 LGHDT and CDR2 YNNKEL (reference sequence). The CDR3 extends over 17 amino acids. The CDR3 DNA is TGTGCCAGCAGCCAGCCCGGATTAGGCCAGGCCAAAAACATTCAGTACTTC. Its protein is CASSQPGLGQAKNIQYF.

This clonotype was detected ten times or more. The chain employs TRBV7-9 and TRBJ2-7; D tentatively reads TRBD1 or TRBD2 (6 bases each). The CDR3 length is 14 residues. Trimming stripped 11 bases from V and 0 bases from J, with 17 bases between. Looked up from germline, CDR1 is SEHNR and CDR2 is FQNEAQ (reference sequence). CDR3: CASEGGRHSYEQYF. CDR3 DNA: TGTGCCTCGGAGGGGGGACGCCACTCCTACGAGCAGTACTTC.

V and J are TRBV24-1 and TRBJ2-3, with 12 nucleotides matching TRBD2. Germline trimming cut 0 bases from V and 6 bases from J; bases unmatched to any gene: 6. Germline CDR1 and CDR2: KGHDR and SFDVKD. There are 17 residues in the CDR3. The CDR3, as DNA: TGTGCCACCAGTGATTTGGTCTGGACTAGCGGGGCGGATACGCAGTATTTT. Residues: CATSDLVWTSGADTQYF.

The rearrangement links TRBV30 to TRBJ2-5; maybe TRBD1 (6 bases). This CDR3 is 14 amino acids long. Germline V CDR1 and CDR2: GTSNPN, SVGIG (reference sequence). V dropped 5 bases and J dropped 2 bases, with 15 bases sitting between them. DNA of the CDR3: TGTGCCTGGGAATCCCCAGGGGTTCAAGAGACCCAGTACTTC. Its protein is CAWESPGVQETQYF.

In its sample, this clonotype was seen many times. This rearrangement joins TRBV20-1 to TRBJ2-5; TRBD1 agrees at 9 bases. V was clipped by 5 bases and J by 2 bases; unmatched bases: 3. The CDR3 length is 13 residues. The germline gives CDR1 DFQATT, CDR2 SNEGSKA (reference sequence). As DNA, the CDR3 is TGCAGTGCTCTTGGACAGGGGCAAGAGACCCAGTACTTC. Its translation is CSALGQGQETQYF.

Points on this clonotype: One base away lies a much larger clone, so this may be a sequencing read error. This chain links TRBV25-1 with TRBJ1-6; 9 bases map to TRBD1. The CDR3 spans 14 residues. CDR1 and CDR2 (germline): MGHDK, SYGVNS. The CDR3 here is CASRGTGMYSPHHF. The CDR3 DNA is TGTGCCAGCAGGGGGACAGGGATGTATTCACCCCACCACTTT.

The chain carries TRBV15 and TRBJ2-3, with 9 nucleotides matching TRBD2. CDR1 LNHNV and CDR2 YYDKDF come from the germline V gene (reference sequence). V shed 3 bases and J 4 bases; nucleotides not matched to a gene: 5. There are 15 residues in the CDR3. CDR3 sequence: CATSRRGGTADTQYF. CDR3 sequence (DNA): TGTGCCACCAGCAGGCGGGGGGGCACGGCAGATACGCAGTATTTT.

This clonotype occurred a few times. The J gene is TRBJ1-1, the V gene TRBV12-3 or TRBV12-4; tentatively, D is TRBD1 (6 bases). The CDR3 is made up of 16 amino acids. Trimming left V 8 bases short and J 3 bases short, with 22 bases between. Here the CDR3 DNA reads TGTGCCAGCTTGGGGGCCCGGGGTGGGGGAGACACTGAAGCTTTCTTT. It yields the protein CASLGARGGGDTEAFF.

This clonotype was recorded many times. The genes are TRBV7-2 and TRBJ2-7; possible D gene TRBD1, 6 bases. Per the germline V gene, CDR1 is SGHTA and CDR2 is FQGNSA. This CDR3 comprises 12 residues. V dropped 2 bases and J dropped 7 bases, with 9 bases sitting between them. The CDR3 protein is CASSLTRGEQYF. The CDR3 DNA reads TGTGCCAGCAGCTTAACAAGGGGGGAGCAGTACTTC.

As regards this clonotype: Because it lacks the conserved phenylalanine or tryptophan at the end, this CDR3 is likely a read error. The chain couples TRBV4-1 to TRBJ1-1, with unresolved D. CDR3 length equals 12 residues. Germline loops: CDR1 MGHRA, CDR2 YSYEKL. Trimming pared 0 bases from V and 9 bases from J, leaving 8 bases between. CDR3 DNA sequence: TGCGCCAGCAGCCAAGAGGGAGGTAAAGCTTTCTTA. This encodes CASSQEGGKAFL.

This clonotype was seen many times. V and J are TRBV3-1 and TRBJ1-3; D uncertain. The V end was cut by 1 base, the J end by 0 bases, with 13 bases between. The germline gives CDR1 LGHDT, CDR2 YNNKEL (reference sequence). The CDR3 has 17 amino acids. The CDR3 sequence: CASSQVVGRFSGNTIYF. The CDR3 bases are TGTGCCAGCAGCCAAGTGGTAGGACGGTTCTCTGGAAACACCATATATTTT.

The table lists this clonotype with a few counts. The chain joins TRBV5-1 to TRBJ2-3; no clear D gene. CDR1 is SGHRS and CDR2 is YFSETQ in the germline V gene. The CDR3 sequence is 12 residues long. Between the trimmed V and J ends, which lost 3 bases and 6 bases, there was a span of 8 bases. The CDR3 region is CASSSGYDTQYF. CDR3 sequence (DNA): TGCGCCAGCAGCTCCGGGTACGATACGCAGTATTTT.

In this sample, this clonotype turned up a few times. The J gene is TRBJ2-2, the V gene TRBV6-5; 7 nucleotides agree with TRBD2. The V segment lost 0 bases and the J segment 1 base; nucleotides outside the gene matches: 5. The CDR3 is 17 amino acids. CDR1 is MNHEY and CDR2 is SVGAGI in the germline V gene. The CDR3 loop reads CASSYSWVAGNTGELFF. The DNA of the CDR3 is TGTGCCAGCAGTTACTCGTGGGTAGCGGGGAACACCGGGGAGCTGTTTTTT.

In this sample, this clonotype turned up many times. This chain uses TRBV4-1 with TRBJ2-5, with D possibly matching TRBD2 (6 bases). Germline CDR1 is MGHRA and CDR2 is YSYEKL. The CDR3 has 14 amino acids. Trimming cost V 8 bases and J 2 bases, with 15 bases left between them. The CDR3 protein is CASRRAGRQETQYF. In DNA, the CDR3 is TGCGCCAGCCGGAGAGCGGGTCGACAAGAGACCCAGTACTTC.

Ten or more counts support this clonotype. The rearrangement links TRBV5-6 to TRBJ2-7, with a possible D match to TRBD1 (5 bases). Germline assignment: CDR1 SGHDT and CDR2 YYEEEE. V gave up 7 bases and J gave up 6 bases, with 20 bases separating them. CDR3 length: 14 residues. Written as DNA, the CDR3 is TGTGCCAGCGCCCCTGGGGCAGGGCTTCGCGAGCAGTACTTC. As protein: CASAPGAGLREQYF.

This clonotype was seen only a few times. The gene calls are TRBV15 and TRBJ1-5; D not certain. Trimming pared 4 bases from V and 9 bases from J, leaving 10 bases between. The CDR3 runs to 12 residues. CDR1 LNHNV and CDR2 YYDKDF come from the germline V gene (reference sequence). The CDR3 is CATSIFPGPQHF. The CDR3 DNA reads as TGTGCCACCAGCATTTTCCCCGGGCCCCAGCATTTT.